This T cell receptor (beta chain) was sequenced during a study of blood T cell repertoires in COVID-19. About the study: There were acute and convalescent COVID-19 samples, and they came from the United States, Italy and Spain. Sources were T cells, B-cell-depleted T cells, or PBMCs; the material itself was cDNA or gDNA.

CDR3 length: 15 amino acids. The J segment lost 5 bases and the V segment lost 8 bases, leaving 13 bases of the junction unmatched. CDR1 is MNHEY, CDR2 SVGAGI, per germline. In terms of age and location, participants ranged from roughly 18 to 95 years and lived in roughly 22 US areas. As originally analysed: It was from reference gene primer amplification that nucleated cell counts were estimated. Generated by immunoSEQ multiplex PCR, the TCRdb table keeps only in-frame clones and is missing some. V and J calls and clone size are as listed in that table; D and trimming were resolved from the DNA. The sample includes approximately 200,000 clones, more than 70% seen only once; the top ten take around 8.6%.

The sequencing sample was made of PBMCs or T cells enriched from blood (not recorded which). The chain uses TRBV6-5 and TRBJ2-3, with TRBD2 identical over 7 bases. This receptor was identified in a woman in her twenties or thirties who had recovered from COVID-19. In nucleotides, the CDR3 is TGTGCCAGCGGCGAGGAAGGCGGGAGCGTAGATACGCAGTATTTT. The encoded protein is CASGEEGGSVDTQYF.